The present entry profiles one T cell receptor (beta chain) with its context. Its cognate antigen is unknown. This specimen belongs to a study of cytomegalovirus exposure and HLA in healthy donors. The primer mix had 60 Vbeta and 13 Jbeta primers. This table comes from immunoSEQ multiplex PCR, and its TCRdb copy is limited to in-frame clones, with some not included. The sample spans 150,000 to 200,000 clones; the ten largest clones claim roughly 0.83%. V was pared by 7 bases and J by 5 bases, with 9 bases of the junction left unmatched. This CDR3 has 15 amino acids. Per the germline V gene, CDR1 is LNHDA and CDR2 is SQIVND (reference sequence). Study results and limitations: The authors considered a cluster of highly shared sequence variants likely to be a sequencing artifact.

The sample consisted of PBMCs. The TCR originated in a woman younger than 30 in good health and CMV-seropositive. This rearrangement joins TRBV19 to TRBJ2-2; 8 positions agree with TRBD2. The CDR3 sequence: CASTGGGRRTGELFF. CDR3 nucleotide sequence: TGTGCCAGTACCGGGGGGGGGCGCAGAACCGGGGAGCTGTTTTTT.